This is a list of T cell receptor beta chains from one sample in a study of OX40 agonist ivuxolimab in advanced cancers. Here immunoSEQ multiplex PCR was the method, and the copy in TCRdb shows in-frame clones only, minus some. The sample lists 63,000 or so clones, approximately 81% seen once, with 0.8% to 1.1% in the top ten. Sequenced here: CD4+ or CD8+ T cells sorted from blood, sampled in a trial of the OX40 agonist ivuxolimab. All receptors come from an adult with an advanced solid tumor such as melanoma, head and neck, liver or kidney cancer. CDR3s include the opening cysteine and the closing phenylalanine or tryptophan. The D gene is left open where the match is weak. Expanded clones are given a class, and other clones once, few, many or no size at all.

j_call: TRBJ1-5; v_call: TRBV25-1; clone_size: .; d_call: .; cdr3_aa: CASSDGSGTAPFNQPQHF; cdr3_nt: TGTGCCAGCAGTGATGGGTCCGGGACCGCACCTTTTAATCAGCCCCAGCATTTT
j_call: TRBJ1-4; v_call: TRBV2; clone_size: .; d_call: .; cdr3_aa: CASGRASANEKLFF; cdr3_nt: TGTGCCAGCGGTAGGGCGTCAGCTAATGAAAAACTGTTTTTT
j_call: TRBJ1-6; v_call: TRBV13; clone_size: .; d_call: .; cdr3_aa: CASRAIKRSSYNSPLHF; cdr3_nt: TGTGCCAGCAGAGCTATTAAGCGCAGCTCCTATAATTCACCCCTCCACTTT
j_call: TRBJ2-2; v_call: TRBV7-5; clone_size: .; d_call: .; cdr3_aa: CVRSLGRLAGGLRTGELFF; cdr3_nt: TGTGTCAGAAGCTTAGGGAGACTAGCGGGGGGGCTACGGACCGGGGAGCTGTTTTTT
j_call: TRBJ1-5; v_call: TRBV4-1; clone_size: .; d_call: .; cdr3_aa: CASSQDPQGLLPQHF; cdr3_nt: TGCGCCAGCAGCCAAGATCCCCAGGGGCTGCTACCCCAGCATTTT
j_call: TRBJ1-5; v_call: TRBV6-1; clone_size: .; d_call: TRBD1; cdr3_aa: CASRGQGGSQPQHF; cdr3_nt: TGTGCCAGCAGAGGACAGGGGGGAAGTCAGCCCCAGCATTTT
j_call: TRBJ2-7; v_call: TRBV7-9; clone_size: once; d_call: .; cdr3_aa: CASSERSGDEQYF; cdr3_nt: TGTGCCAGCAGCGAGAGAAGTGGGGACGAGCAGTACTTC
j_call: TRBJ2-5; v_call: TRBV5-1; clone_size: .; d_call: .; cdr3_aa: CASSLVSGEETQYF; cdr3_nt: TGCGCCAGCAGCTTGGTGTCAGGGGAAGAGACCCAGTACTTC
j_call: TRBJ2-5; v_call: TRBV5-6; clone_size: few; d_call: TRBD1; cdr3_aa: CASSLQGLLQTQYF; cdr3_nt: TGTGCCAGCAGCTTACAGGGGCTGTTGCAGACCCAGTACTTC
j_call: TRBJ1-6; v_call: TRBV5-1; clone_size: .; d_call: .; cdr3_aa: CASSVGGSSYNSPLHF; cdr3_nt: TGCGCCAGCAGCGTGGGAGGGAGCTCCTATAATTCACCCCTCCACTTT
j_call: TRBJ2-7; v_call: TRBV6-1; clone_size: .; d_call: .; cdr3_aa: CASSEVSSQAYYEQYF; cdr3_nt: TGTGCCAGCAGTGAAGTTTCGTCCCAGGCTTACTACGAGCAGTACTTC
j_call: TRBJ2-2; v_call: TRBV9; clone_size: .; d_call: .; cdr3_aa: CASSVATGARVTGELFF; cdr3_nt: TGTGCCAGCAGCGTAGCTACCGGGGCGCGGGTCACCGGGGAGCTGTTTTTT
j_call: TRBJ1-2; v_call: TRBV5-4; clone_size: .; d_call: .; cdr3_aa: CASSLGGDYGYTF; cdr3_nt: TGTGCCAGCAGCTTGGGGGGCGACTATGGCTACACCTTC
j_call: TRBJ1-3; v_call: TRBV18; clone_size: .; d_call: TRBD1; cdr3_aa: CASSPWDRGANSGNTIYF; cdr3_nt: TGTGCCAGCTCACCATGGGACAGGGGGGCGAACTCTGGAAACACCATATATTTT
j_call: TRBJ1-6; v_call: TRBV6-5; clone_size: .; d_call: .; cdr3_aa: CASSGRSLNSPLHF; cdr3_nt: TGTGCCAGCAGTGGGCGGAGCTTAAATTCACCCCTCCACTTT
j_call: TRBJ1-3; v_call: TRBV6-1; clone_size: .; d_call: .; cdr3_aa: CASSSLSSGNTIYF; cdr3_nt: TGTGCCAGCAGTTCACTTAGCTCTGGAAACACCATATATTTT
j_call: TRBJ2-1; v_call: TRBV6-5; clone_size: .; d_call: .; cdr3_aa: CASSPKPAPYNEQFF; cdr3_nt: TGTGCCAGCAGCCCAAAACCAGCACCCTACAATGAGCAGTTCTTC
j_call: TRBJ2-7; v_call: TRBV7-6; clone_size: .; d_call: .; cdr3_aa: CASSLVLENVYEQYF; cdr3_nt: TGTGCCAGCAGCTTAGTACTAGAGAATGTCTACGAGCAGTACTTC
j_call: TRBJ1-6; v_call: TRBV28; clone_size: .; d_call: .; cdr3_aa: CASSLHRHNSPLHF; cdr3_nt: TGTGCCAGCAGTTTGCACAGGCATAATTCACCCCTCCACTTT
j_call: TRBJ2-7; v_call: TRBV5-1; clone_size: .; d_call: .; cdr3_aa: CASSLAQGYEQYF; cdr3_nt: TGCGCCAGCAGCTTGGCCCAGGGCTACGAGCAGTACTTC
j_call: TRBJ1-4; v_call: TRBV29-1; clone_size: .; d_call: .; cdr3_aa: CSVQGGEKLFF; cdr3_nt: TGCAGCGTACAAGGGGGGGAAAAACTGTTTTTT
j_call: TRBJ2-5; v_call: TRBV5-1; clone_size: .; d_call: .; cdr3_aa: CASSLYNTQETQYF; cdr3_nt: TGCGCCAGCAGCTTGTACAACACGCAAGAGACCCAGTACTTC
j_call: TRBJ2-5; v_call: TRBV25-1; clone_size: .; d_call: .; cdr3_aa: CASSSSGGLETQYF; cdr3_nt: TGTGCCAGCAGTTCGAGTGGGGGGCTGGAGACCCAGTACTTC
j_call: TRBJ2-7; v_call: TRBV7-8; clone_size: few; d_call: TRBD1; cdr3_aa: CASSPDRAYEQYF; cdr3_nt: TGTGCCAGCAGCCCAGACAGGGCCTACGAGCAGTACTTC
j_call: TRBJ2-4; v_call: TRBV6-5; clone_size: .; d_call: .; cdr3_aa: CASSYTLLGAKNIQYF; cdr3_nt: TGTGCCAGCAGTTATACGCTCTTAGGGGCCAAAAACATTCAGTACTTC
j_call: TRBJ2-1; v_call: TRBV29-1; clone_size: .; d_call: .; cdr3_aa: CSAGRLSPSSYNEQFF; cdr3_nt: TGCAGCGCCGGAAGGCTGAGTCCCAGCTCCTACAATGAGCAGTTCTTC
j_call: TRBJ1-5; v_call: TRBV5-4; clone_size: .; d_call: .; cdr3_aa: CASSLDRSSQPQHF; cdr3_nt: TGTGCCAGCAGCTTAGACAGGAGTAGTCAGCCCCAGCATTTT